The rows below give T cell receptor beta chains drawn from one sample of a study of cytomegalovirus exposure and HLA in healthy donors. The table came from immunoSEQ multiplex PCR; TCRdb's copy has only in-frame clones and leaves some out. The sample has 170,000 or so clones; approximately 88% are singletons. Input material: PBMCs. The origin of the receptors is a boy between 2 and 15 years old in good health and CMV-seronegative. Each CDR3 is given with its conserved first and last residue. The D gene is left open where the match is weak. Clone size is not always given. Where it is, it says once, few, many or a class for expanded clones.

D gene	V gene	J gene	clone size	CDR3 DNA	CDR3 protein
-	TRBV9	TRBJ2-5	-	TGTGCCAGCGCGGGCCCTGGAAAAGAGACCCGGTACTTC	CASAGPGKETRYF
-	TRBV25-1	TRBJ2-5	-	TGTGCCAGCAGTGACCCTCGAACCCGGGGGGAGACCCAGTACTTC	CASSDPRTRGETQYF
-	TRBV7-9	TRBJ2-7	-	TGTGCCAGCAGCTTAGGAGGGCTAGCGAACGAGCAGTACTTC	CASSLGGLANEQYF
-	TRBV2	TRBJ1-2	once	TGTGCCAGCAGCGATCGGGACAAAATCAACTATGGCTACACCTTC	CASSDRDKINYGYTF
-	TRBV7-2	TRBJ2-1	-	TGTGCCAGCAGCCCGGATGGGGAGTGGGCCCAGGTGACCTACAATGAGCAGTTCTTC	CASSPDGEWAQVTYNEQFF
TRBD2	TRBV12-5	TRBJ2-3	-	TGTGCTAGTGGCCCCATAGCGGGGGGGACGCAGTATTTT	CASGPIAGGTQYF
TRBD2	TRBV4-2	TRBJ2-3	-	TGTGCCAGCAGCCTCTTAGCGGGCCTAAGCACAGATACGCAGTATTTT	CASSLLAGLSTDTQYF
-	TRBV20-1	TRBJ2-7	-	TGCAGTGCTAGTCAGGGTGGCGAGCAGTACTTC	CSASQGGEQYF
TRBD1	TRBV28	TRBJ2-7	-	TGTGCCAGCAGTTTACCGGGACAGGGGGCAATCTACGAGCAGTACTTC	CASSLPGQGAIYEQYF
-	TRBV7-9	TRBJ1-2	once	TGTGCCAGCAGCTTAGTACGGGGGGAAGACTATGGCTACACCTTC	CASSLVRGEDYGYTF
-	TRBV6-1	TRBJ2-1	-	TGTGCCAGCAGTGTTTCATTCGGCGGGGACAGCCCCTACAATGAGCAGTTCTTC	CASSVSFGGDSPYNEQFF
-	TRBV10-1	TRBJ1-1	few	TGCGCCGTAGGGGAAACTGAAGCTTTCTTT	CAVGETEAFF
-	TRBV11-2	TRBJ2-6	-	TGTGCCAGCAGCTTCGCAGGGGCGGTGAGCTCTGGGGCCAACGTCCTGACTTTC	CASSFAGAVSSGANVLTF
TRBD1	TRBV27	TRBJ2-1	-	TGTGCCAGCAGTTTTGGTCCAGGGGGCCTCGGCAATGAGCAGTTCTTC	CASSFGPGGLGNEQFF
TRBD1	TRBV6-1	TRBJ1-1	-	TGTGCCAGCAGTCAGACAGGGGTAGATTTTGAAGCTTTCTTT	CASSQTGVDFEAFF
TRBD2	TRBV19	TRBJ2-3	-	TGTGCCAGTACTAGCGGGGGCCCAGATACGCAGTATTTT	CASTSGGPDTQYF
-	TRBV2	TRBJ2-7	once	TGTGCCAGCAGTCAAGGTTCCCTCTCCTACGAGCAGTACTTC	CASSQGSLSYEQYF
-	TRBV7-9	TRBJ2-3	-	TGTGCCAGCAGCTTCTATCCCCGGGACAAGTCAGATACGCAGTATTTT	CASSFYPRDKSDTQYF
-	TRBV2	TRBJ2-3	few	TGTGCCAGCAGACCTACTAGGGGCACAGATACGCAGTATTTT	CASRPTRGTDTQYF
-	TRBV28	TRBJ2-3	-	TGTGCCAGCAGTTTACAGGCAGCGGGCACAGATACGCAGTATTTT	CASSLQAAGTDTQYF
-	TRBV6-5	TRBJ2-7	-	TGTGCCAGCAATGGCCGGGGTGTAGGTGCGTACGAGCAGTACTTC	CASNGRGVGAYEQYF
TRBD2	TRBV5-5	TRBJ2-7	-	TGTGCCAGCAGCGTCAACCCCGGGACTAGCTACTCCTACGAGCAGTACTTC	CASSVNPGTSYSYEQYF
-	TRBV28	TRBJ2-5	-	TGTGCCAGCAGTTCCGTTGATCGGAGGCAAGAGACCCAGTACTTC	CASSSVDRRQETQYF
TRBD1	TRBV5-1	TRBJ2-6	-	TGCGCCAGCAGCTTGGGACAGGGGGCCGGGGCCAACGTCCTGACTTTC	CASSLGQGAGANVLTF
-	TRBV14	TRBJ2-3	once	TGTGCCAGCAGCCCCCAAATGGGGCGCACAGATACGCAGTATTTT	CASSPQMGRTDTQYF
TRBD2	TRBV4-1	TRBJ2-3	-	TGCGCCAGCAGCCAAGAGGGACTAGCGGGAGCAGGAGATACGCAGTATTTT	CASSQEGLAGAGDTQYF
-	TRBV29-1	TRBJ1-1	-	TGCAGCGTTGCCCCCAGGGCGAACACTGAAGCTTTCTTT	CSVAPRANTEAFF
-	TRBV18	TRBJ2-7	-	TGTGCCAGCTCACCCCTCAGCGAGAGGGAGCAGTACTTC	CASSPLSEREQYF
-	TRBV23-1	TRBJ1-1	-	TGCGCCAGCTCCATGAACACTGAAGCTTTCTTT	CASSMNTEAFF
TRBD1	TRBV28	TRBJ2-1	-	TGTGCCAGCAGTGACATAGGGACAGAGGAGTTCTTC	CASSDIGTEEFF
TRBD2	TRBV5-1	TRBJ2-5	-	TGCGCCAGCAGCTCCCCGGGACTAGGGGGGGAGACCCAGTACTTC	CASSSPGLGGETQYF
-	TRBV29-1	TRBJ2-1	-	TGCAGCGTTGCCGGCGGGGACTCCTACAATGAGCAGTTCTTC	CSVAGGDSYNEQFF
TRBD1	TRBV6-5	TRBJ1-2	-	TGTGCCAGCAGCTTCTCGACAGGGAGTGGCTATGGCTACACCTTC	CASSFSTGSGYGYTF
-	TRBV9	TRBJ2-5	-	TGTGCCAGCAGCGTAGGAGGAGGAAGGGAGACCCAGTACTTC	CASSVGGGRETQYF
TRBD1	TRBV4-2	TRBJ2-3	-	TGTGCCAGCAGCCCGGGACAGGGGTTGGTAGATACGCAGTATTTT	CASSPGQGLVDTQYF
TRBD1	TRBV19	TRBJ1-2	-	TGTGCCAGTAGTTTAGAGGGACAGAATAACTATGGCTACACCTTC	CASSLEGQNNYGYTF
-	TRBV27	TRBJ2-7	-	TGTGCCAGCAGTTTAGCGGAAACCCCGTACTTC	CASSLAETPYF
-	TRBV6-5	TRBJ2-7	-	TGTGCCAGCAGTTCCTCCCGTTACGAGCAGTACTTC	CASSSSRYEQYF
-	TRBV6-6	TRBJ2-7	-	TGTGCCAGCACCTTCGGGGGTTCCTACGAGCAGTACTTC	CASTFGGSYEQYF
-	TRBV5-4	TRBJ1-1	few	TGTGCCAGCAGCTTGGCGGGAGCCAGGGTGTTTTCTGAGAGCACTGAAGCTTTCTTT	CASSLAGARVFSESTEAFF
TRBD1	TRBV28	TRBJ2-7	-	TGTGCCAGCAGAACCCCGGGACAGGGTAGACCCTACGAGCAGTACTTC	CASRTPGQGRPYEQYF
TRBD2	TRBV7-9	TRBJ2-1	-	TGTGCCATCCCCGTTCGGGTAGCGGGAGGGCCAAGGTCCTACAATGAGCAGTTCTTC	CAIPVRVAGGPRSYNEQFF
TRBD1	TRBV11-3	TRBJ1-5	-	TGTGCCAGCAATTGTAGTCCGACAGGGACTAATCAGCCCCAGCATTTT	CASNCSPTGTNQPQHF
TRBD1	TRBV5-6	TRBJ1-5	-	TGTGCCAGCAGCCCCGACAGGGGGGGCAATCAGCCCCAGCATTTT	CASSPDRGGNQPQHF
TRBD2	TRBV2	TRBJ2-5	-	TGTGCCAGCAGCCCGGGACTAGCGGGAGTAGAGACCCAGTACTTC	CASSPGLAGVETQYF
TRBD1	TRBV5-1	TRBJ1-5	once	TGCGCCAGCAGCTTGGACAGGGGATCGGATCAGCCCCAGCATTTT	CASSLDRGSDQPQHF
TRBD1	TRBV28	TRBJ1-1	-	TGTGCCAGCAGTTTAGGACAGGGGCGGAACACTGAAGCTTTCTTT	CASSLGQGRNTEAFF
TRBD1	TRBV2	TRBJ1-4	-	TGTGCCAGCATACTGACAGGGGCTAATGAAAAACTGTTTTTT	CASILTGANEKLFF
-	TRBV30	TRBJ2-3	-	TGTGCCTGGGAGGCTAGCGCTGAGACAGATACGCAGTATTTT	CAWEASAETDTQYF
-	TRBV5-1	TRBJ1-2	-	TGCGCCAGCAGCTTGGTTCCAGGGCTGACGGATGGCTACACCTTC	CASSLVPGLTDGYTF
-	TRBV19	TRBJ1-1	-	TGTGCCAGTAGTATAGGTCCCGGTGACACTGAAGCTTTCTTT	CASSIGPGDTEAFF
-	TRBV25-1	TRBJ1-5	-	TGTGCCAGCAGTGACGGTTGGGGGGTCGAACAGCCCCAGCATTTT	CASSDGWGVEQPQHF